The TCR beta chain described here comes from a study of OX40 agonist ivuxolimab in advanced cancers. Looking at the study overall: Three patients, one with hepatocellular carcinoma and two with cutaneous melanoma, responded partially.

A remark on this clone: What it recognizes is unknown.

General study points: CD4+ and CD8+ blood T cells expanded clonally by week 6 at 0.1 to 3.0 mg/kg.

V lost 6 bases, J lost 5 bases, and 6 bases stayed unmatched. Germline loops: CDR1 MNHEY, CDR2 SVGAGI. The CDR3 sequence is 14 residues long. Drawing of blood for sampling happened at baseline, at cycle 4 day 1, and at cycle 7 day 1. The data were produced by immunoSEQ multiplex PCR, yet TCRdb's version contains in-frame clones alone and is incomplete. The sample lists 50,000 to 75,000 clones, less than 95% occurring once. Here the sequenced sample was CD4+ or CD8+ T cells sorted from blood, taken in a trial of the OX40 agonist ivuxolimab. This receptor was taken from an adult with an advanced solid tumor such as melanoma, head and neck, liver or kidney cancer. The rearrangement uses TRBV6-5 and TRBJ1-5; 8 bases map to TRBD1. CDR3 in amino acids: CASSLGQGHQPQHF. CDR3 coding DNA: TGTGCCAGCAGCCTTGGACAGGGCCATCAGCCCCAGCATTTT.